These 14 T cell receptor beta chains were sequenced from one sample in a study of shared clonotypes between healthy human individuals (dated by TCRdb to the early 2020s). The method behind the library was the immunoSEQ multiplex PCR assay. The source is immuneACCESS, and TCRdb retained only in-frame sequences with V and J called. Part of the clones is not carried over; for the studies checked, unresolved V genes explain less than half of this, and the remainder is unexplained. The sample has roughly 1 million clones on record, around 74% of them singletons. The ten largest clones represent roughly 1.4% of the sample. The specimen was memory CD4+ T cells sorted from blood. The intended sense of this specimen's cell subset or site label: CD45RA-negative fraction. These receptors all come from a man younger than 35 in good health.

The rearrangement uses TRBV10-3 and TRBJ1-1, with D unclear. This CDR3 is built from 11 residues. The germline V gene has CDR1 ENHRY and CDR2 SYGVKD. Trimming removed 8 bases at V and 3 bases at J, with 7 bases between. CDR3 in amino acids: CAIGPDTEAFF. CDR3 bases: TGTGCCATCGGGCCCGACACTGAAGCTTTCTTT.

This rearrangement joins TRBV6-1 to TRBJ2-5; D is undetermined. In germline, CDR1 is MNHNS, CDR2 SASEGT. V lost 4 bases and J lost 2, with 14 bases in between. The CDR3 loop spans 15 amino acids. CDR3 DNA sequence: TGTGCCAGCAGTGCGGTCGGAACCGGACAAGAGACCCAGTACTTC. It specifies CASSAVGTGQETQYF.

This clone was counted at least ten times. The chain links TRBV28 to TRBJ2-2; D remains unclear. Germline lookup yields CDR1 MDHEN and CDR2 SYDVKM. This CDR3 has 14 amino acids. Trimming took off 8 bases at V and 2 bases at J, with 12 bases between the two ends. The DNA for the CDR3 is TGTGCCAGCTTAGGAGCTGTTAACACCGGGGAGCTGTTTTTT. It specifies CASLGAVNTGELFF.

The V and J genes are TRBV6-1 and TRBJ1-6; the match to TRBD1 covers 8 bases. Trimming at V came to 2 bases and at J to 7 bases, leaving 4 bases not matched to a gene. The CDR3 is 15 residues long. Germline V gives CDR1 MNHNS, CDR2 SASEGT. The CDR3 spells CASSEYRGVNSPLHF. CDR3 in DNA: TGTGCCAGCAGTGAATACAGGGGGGTAAATTCACCCCTCCACTTT.

V is TRBV10-2 and J is TRBJ1-1, with 9 bases aligning to TRBD1. Germline trimming cut 4 bases from V and 2 bases from J; bases unmatched to any gene: 2. This CDR3 is 14 amino acids long. Germline CDR1 is WSHSY and CDR2 is SAAADI. For the CDR3, the DNA is TGCGCCAGCAGTGTGGACAGGGGAAACACTGAAGCTTTCTTT. Amino acid sequence: CASSVDRGNTEAFF.

V usage is TRBV6-5 and J usage is TRBJ1-1; the D is unclear. V lost 7 bases to trimming and J lost 1 base, with 16 bases between them. This CDR3 region has 15 residues. Germline V gives CDR1 MNHEY, CDR2 SVGAGI. The CDR3 sequence: CASTESPRRNTEAFF. The DNA of the CDR3 is TGTGCCAGCACGGAGTCGCCCAGGAGGAACACTGAAGCTTTCTTT.

The sample holds a few counts of this clone. For the CDR3, the DNA is TGTGCCAGCAGTGACATACAGAACTATGGCTACACCTTC. Translating gives CASSDIQNYGYTF. The chain uses TRBV6-1 and TRBJ1-2; D gene ambiguous. Trimming stripped 3 bases from V and 2 bases from J, with 7 bases between. The CDR3 consists of 13 residues. Germline V lookup: CDR1 MNHNS, CDR2 SASEGT.

The genes are TRBV7-9 and TRBJ2-7; 10 bases are a match to TRBD1. J lost 5 bases, V lost 5 bases, and 6 bases had no gene match. CDR1 is SEHNR and CDR2 is FQNEAQ in the germline V gene (reference sequence). This CDR3 is 14 amino acids long. CDR3 DNA: TGTGCCAGCAGCCGGGACAGGGGATTCAACGAGCAGTACTTC. Translated: CASSRDRGFNEQYF.

Comment on this clone: Possible read error: a much larger clone is one base away. The J gene is TRBJ2-7, the V gene TRBV7-2, with 8 bases aligning to TRBD2. In germline, CDR1 is SGHTA, CDR2 FQGNSA. CDR3 length: 16 amino acids. Unmatched junction bases numbered 11, after V lost 7 bases and J lost 0 bases. The CDR3 DNA reads as TGTGCCAGCACAAATCCGGGGGGGATAGCCTCCTACGAGCAGTACTTC. Amino acids: CASTNPGGIASYEQYF.

This clone turned up a few times. CDR3 loop: CASSLYGVEQYNSPLHF. The DNA for the CDR3 is TGTGCCAGCAGTTTATACGGGGTGGAGCAATATAATTCACCCCTCCACTTT. The genes are TRBV27 and TRBJ1-6; no clear D gene. There are 17 residues in the CDR3. The V and J ends lost 1 base and 4 bases respectively, with 14 bases between them. The germline gives CDR1 MNHEY, CDR2 SMNVEV (reference sequence).

This chain connects TRBV10-1 to TRBJ1-3, with a tentative D call TRBD1 (5 bases). V was clipped by 0 bases and J by 0 bases, with 9 bases between them. The CDR3 consists of 16 residues. Per germline, CDR1 WNHNN and CDR2 SYGVQD (reference sequence). The CDR3 is CASSESRGNSGNTIYF. In nucleotides, the CDR3 is TGCGCCAGCAGTGAGTCCCGGGGGAACTCTGGAAACACCATATATTTT.

The rearrangement joins TRBV11-2 to TRBJ2-7; a possible D gene is TRBD1 (5 bases). The CDR3 spans 14 residues. CDR1 is SGHAT and CDR2 is FQNNGV in the germline V gene. Deletions cut 1 base from V and 3 bases from J, with 10 bases between. The chain's CDR3 is CASSLAGPIYEQYF. In DNA form, the CDR3 reads TGTGCCAGCAGCTTAGCAGGGCCGATCTACGAGCAGTACTTC. The full variable domain, with the rest looked up from reference TRBV11-2 and TRBJ2-7, is EAGVAQSPRYKIIEKRQSVAFWCNPISGHATLYWYQQILGQGPKLLIQFQNNGVVDDSQLPKDRFSAERLKGVDSTLKIQPAKLEDSAVYLCASSLAGPIYEQYFGPGTRLTVT.

With respect to this clone: Distinct nucleotide sequences in the sample also encode this CDR3. The rearrangement links TRBV7-3 to TRBJ2-1; no clear D. The CDR3 extends over 13 amino acids. Germline V gives CDR1 SGHTA, CDR2 FQGTGA. V was cut by 2 bases and J by 3 bases, with 5 bases left in between. DNA of the CDR3: TGTGCCAGCAGCTTAGGCCTCTACAATGAGCAGTTCTTC. Protein sequence: CASSLGLYNEQFF.

This clone was recorded many times. In DNA, the CDR3 is TGTGCCAGCAGGGCGACAGGCGTTAACTATGGCTACACCTTC. Protein product: CASRATGVNYGYTF. The chain is built from TRBV27 and TRBJ1-2; D possibly corresponds to TRBD1 (6 bases). The CDR3 consists of 14 residues. Trimming pared 6 bases from V and 1 base from J, leaving 12 bases between. Germline assignment: CDR1 MNHEY and CDR2 SMNVEV (reference sequence).